This TCR beta chain appears in the sequencing data of a study of identical twins. A template switching step contributed a universal primer site, while unique molecular identifiers were present in the cDNA. A single record per CDR3 protein comes from TCRdb applying MiXCR to the 5' RACE reads. The sample records just over 450,000 distinct CDR3 sequences, 14% being singletons. This clonotype was observed a handful of times. The CDR3 extends over 11 amino acids. Between the trimmed V and J ends, which lost 3 bases and 6 bases, there was a span of 5 bases. Germline lookup yields CDR1 LGHDT and CDR2 YNNKEL (reference sequence). These data were also reused for a study on yellow fever vaccine responses in identical twins.

The sample was CD4+ T cells sorted from blood. The receptor comes from a woman under 30 in good health. This chain uses TRBV3-1 with TRBJ1-2; D gene uncertain. The CDR3 coding sequence is TGTGCCAGCAGCCAGGGTGATGGCTACACCTTC. It encodes CASSQGDGYTF.